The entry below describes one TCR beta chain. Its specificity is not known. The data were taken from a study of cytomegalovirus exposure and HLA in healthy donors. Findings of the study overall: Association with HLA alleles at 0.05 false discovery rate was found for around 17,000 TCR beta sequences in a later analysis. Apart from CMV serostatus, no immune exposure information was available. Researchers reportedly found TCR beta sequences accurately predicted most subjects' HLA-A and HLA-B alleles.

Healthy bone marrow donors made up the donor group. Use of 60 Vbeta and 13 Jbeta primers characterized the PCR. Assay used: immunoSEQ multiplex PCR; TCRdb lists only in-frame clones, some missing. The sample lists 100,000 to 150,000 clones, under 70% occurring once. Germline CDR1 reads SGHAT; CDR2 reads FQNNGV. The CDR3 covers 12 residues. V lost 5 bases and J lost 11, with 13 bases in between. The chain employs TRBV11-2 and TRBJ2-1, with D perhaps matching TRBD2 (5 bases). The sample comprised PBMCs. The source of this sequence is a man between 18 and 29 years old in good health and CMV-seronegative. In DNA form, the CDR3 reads TGTGCCAGCAGCCCACCCGGGGAAAAGCAGTTCTTC. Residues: CASSPPGEKQFF.